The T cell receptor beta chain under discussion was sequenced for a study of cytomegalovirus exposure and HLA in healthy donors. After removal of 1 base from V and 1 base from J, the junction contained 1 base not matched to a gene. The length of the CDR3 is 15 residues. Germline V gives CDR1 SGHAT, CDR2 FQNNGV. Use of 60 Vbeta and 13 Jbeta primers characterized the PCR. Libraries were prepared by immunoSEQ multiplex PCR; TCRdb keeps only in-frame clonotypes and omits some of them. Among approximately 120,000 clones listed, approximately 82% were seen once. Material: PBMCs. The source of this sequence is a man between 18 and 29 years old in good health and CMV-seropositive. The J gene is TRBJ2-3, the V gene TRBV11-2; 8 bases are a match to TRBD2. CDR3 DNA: TGTGCCAGCAGCTTAGTTAGCGGGGGCACAGATACGCAGTATTTT. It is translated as CASSLVSGGTDTQYF.